This entry lists 12 T cell receptor beta chains sequenced from one sample in a study of blood T cells in healthy people across ages. Sample-barcoded 5' priming and a J-beta primer mix drove a second PCR of 7 to 11 cycles. From the 5' RACE reads, TCRdb called clonotypes with MiXCR, one entry per CDR3 protein. The repertoire holds around 1,500,000 distinct CDR3 sequences, with around 42% as singletons. The specimen was blood. The receptors were gathered from a woman aged 18-29 years in good health.

This chain connects TRBV28 to TRBJ2-1; 7 nucleotides line up with TRBD2. CDR3 length: 18 residues. The trim removed 6 bases at V and 7 bases at J, leaving 21 bases unmatched. Germline CDR1 reads MDHEN; CDR2 reads SYDVKM. CDR3 nucleotides: TGTGCCAGCAGCCTGAAGGGACTATTGGGTGAAGAAAGGAATGAGCAGTTCTTC. Residues: CASSLKGLLGEERNEQFF.

In this sample, this clonotype turned up a few times. The gene calls are TRBV4-1 and TRBJ1-5, with D perhaps matching TRBD1 (5 bases). V gave up 0 bases and J gave up 3 bases, with 18 bases separating them. Germline V CDR1 and CDR2: MGHRA, YSYEKL. The length of the CDR3 is 18 residues. For the CDR3, the DNA is TGCGCCAGCAGCCAAGATTGGGGGGACGGAGTTTTCAATCAGCCCCAGCATTTT. This gives the protein CASSQDWGDGVFNQPQHF.

This clonotype was picked up a small number of times. This chain uses TRBV5-1 with TRBJ1-1, with D possibly matching TRBD1 (6 bases). The CDR3 length is 15 residues. With 6 bases removed from V and 2 bases from J, the gap between germline ends came to 17 bases. Per germline, CDR1 SGHRS and CDR2 YFSETQ. The CDR3 bases are TGCGCCAGCAACCTCCTTCCGGGACAAAACACTGAAGCTTTCTTT. Its protein is CASNLLPGQNTEAFF.

The V gene is TRBV6-5, the J gene TRBJ1-4, with TRBD1 identical over 9 bases. The CDR3 spans 15 residues. Germline loops: CDR1 MNHEY, CDR2 SVGAGI. Germline trimming cut 2 bases from V and 7 bases from J; bases unmatched to any gene: 5. Here the CDR3 reads CASSYDGTGPEKLFF. As DNA, the CDR3 is TGTGCCAGCAGTTACGACGGGACAGGGCCTGAAAAACTGTTTTTT.

The chain is built from TRBV20-1 and TRBJ2-1; 7 nucleotides line up with TRBD1. With 5 bases clipped from V and 3 bases from J, the junction kept 10 bases outside the gene matches. The CDR3 contains 15 residues. CDR1 and CDR2 from the germline V gene are DFQATT and SNEGSKA (reference sequence). CDR3: CSAASGGSIYNEQFF. The CDR3 DNA sequence: TGCAGTGCTGCCTCAGGGGGTTCCATCTACAATGAGCAGTTCTTC.

As to this clonotype: Since the CDR3 does not end with the conserved phenylalanine or tryptophan, this likely comes from a read error. Because the CDR3's place on the DNA is in doubt, the DNA is left out and the CDR3 is given as listed by TCRdb. The rearrangement joins TRBV5-1 to TRBJ2-3; the table's D call, TRBD2, has no DNA check behind it. The germline V gene encodes CDR1 SGHRS and CDR2 YFSETQ. A total of 14 residues make up the CDR3, ends included. The CDR3 loop is CASSLGSAAYEQYL.

In the case of this clonotype: Germline is not matched at one junction end, which may reflect a read error. The chain combines TRBV4-2 with TRBJ2-1; 10 bases map to TRBD2. In germline, CDR1 is LGHNA, CDR2 YNFKEQ. The CDR3 spans 15 residues. The CDR3 reads CANSLGLAERNEQFF. CDR3 coding DNA: TGTGCCAACAGCCTAGGACTAGCGGAGCGAAATGAGCAGTTCTTC.

The J gene is TRBJ1-1, the V gene TRBV20-1; 10 positions agree with TRBD1. Germline CDR1 reads DFQATT; CDR2 reads SNEGSKA (reference sequence). The CDR3 spans 13 residues. V lost 5 bases, J lost 6 bases, and 6 bases stayed unmatched. This CDR3 reads CSAFPGQGPEAFF. CDR3 nucleotide sequence: TGCAGTGCTTTTCCGGGACAGGGGCCTGAAGCTTTCTTT.

The CDR3 bases are TGTGCCAGCAGCAAAGGGACAGGCCCTAACTATGGCTACACCTTC. Translation: CASSKGTGPNYGYTF. The chain joins TRBV9 to TRBJ1-2, with TRBD1 matching over 8 bases. J lost 0 bases, V lost 4 bases, and 5 bases had no gene match. The CDR3 length is 15 residues. Germline assignment: CDR1 SGDLS and CDR2 YYNGEE.

V is TRBV7-9 and J is TRBJ2-5; the match to TRBD2 covers 8 bases. The CDR3 is made up of 15 amino acids. Unmatched junction bases numbered 10, after V lost 4 bases and J lost 6 bases. Looked up from germline, CDR1 is SEHNR and CDR2 is FQNEAQ (reference sequence). CDR3 protein: CASSSDSSGEQTQYF. The DNA of the CDR3 is TGTGCCAGCAGCTCCGATAGTAGCGGGGAGCAGACCCAGTACTTC. The full variable domain, in which reference TRBV7-9 and TRBJ2-5 provide the parts outside the CDR3, is DTGVSQNPRHKITKRGQNVTFRCDPISEHNRLYWYRQTLGQGPEFLTYFQNEAQLEKSRLLSDRFSAERPKGSFSTLEIQRTEQGDSAMYLCASSSDSSGEQTQYFGPGTRLLVL.

Only one count was recorded for this clonotype. V gene TRBV14 combines with J gene TRBJ1-5; the D gene is possibly TRBD1 (5 bases). Germline CDR1 reads SGHDN; CDR2 reads FVKESK. This CDR3 region has 20 residues. V lost 0 bases to trimming and J lost 0 bases, with 21 bases between them. CDR3 DNA: TGTGCCAGCAGCCAAGAGGCGGGCCAACAGGCTCGTGATAGCAATCAGCCCCAGCATTTT. Its translation: CASSQEAGQQARDSNQPQHF.

A single count supports this clonotype. The chain employs TRBV9 and TRBJ1-6; a possible D gene is TRBD1 (6 bases). The CDR3 has 15 residues. Germline CDR1 reads SGDLS; CDR2 reads YYNGEE. V gave up 0 bases and J gave up 7 bases, with 11 bases separating them. CDR3 in DNA: TGTGCCAGCAGCGTAGCGGACAGATGGAATTCACCCCTCCACTTT. It specifies CASSVADRWNSPLHF.